Following are 28 T cell receptor beta chains from one sample sequenced in a study of beta chain features in type 1 diabetes. The authors reverse transcribed all of the isolated RNA, so sequencing captured expressed TCRB transcripts. The repertoire was sequenced with immunoSEQ multiplex PCR; TCRdb's copy has only in-frame clones and lacks some. This sample has around 280,000 clones, with 15% found just once. Whole-study findings and limits: There was a moderate but significant shortening of TCRB CDR3s in all four CD4+ subsets of Type 1 diabetes patients.

Which antigens these TCRs recognize remains unknown. The material sequenced was naive CD4+ T cells from blood. Every receptor here comes from a man younger than 30 with type 1 diabetes.

This chain's CDR3 is CASRIVPGQPQHF. The DNA of the CDR3 is TGTGCCAGCAGGATCGTCCCAGGGCAGCCCCAGCATTTT. This chain connects TRBV28 to TRBJ1-5; tentatively, D is TRBD1 (5 bases). Germline V gene data show CDR1 as MDHEN and CDR2 as SYDVKM. Trimming pared 6 bases from V and 7 bases from J, leaving 13 bases between. The CDR3 is made up of 13 amino acids.

This clone was observed a single time. The rearrangement joins TRBV15 to TRBJ2-3; D is perhaps TRBD2 (5 bases). The CDR3 is 14 amino acids. Germline assignment: CDR1 LNHNV and CDR2 YYDKDF (reference sequence). Trimming left V 5 bases short and J 0 bases short, with 9 bases between. In nucleotides, the CDR3 is TGTGCCACCAGCGTCCCGGGAAGCACAGATACGCAGTATTTT. This sequence encodes CATSVPGSTDTQYF.

The chain is built from TRBV5-4 and TRBJ2-5; TRBD1 aligns across 7 bases. The CDR3 sequence is 14 residues long. The junction had 11 bases not matched to a gene; V was cut back by 5 bases and J by 7 bases. Germline values: CDR1 SGHNT, CDR2 YYREEE (reference sequence). The DNA of the CDR3 is TGTGCCAGCAGATCCGGGACAGCTCTCGGGACCCAGTACTTC. It codes for CASRSGTALGTQYF.

There are a few counts of this clone. V and J are TRBV15 and TRBJ2-7; 7 bases fit TRBD1. Germline V gene sequence: CDR1 LNHNV, CDR2 YYDKDF (reference sequence). There are 14 residues in the CDR3. Trimming at V came to 5 bases and at J to 6 bases, leaving 10 bases not matched to a gene. CDR3 region: CATSFRTGVAEQYF. CDR3 DNA sequence: TGTGCCACCAGCTTCCGGACAGGAGTGGCCGAGCAGTACTTC.

This clone has more than one count but fewer than ten. J is TRBJ2-7 and V is TRBV5-6; D is uncertain. The germline V gene has CDR1 SGHDT and CDR2 YYEEEE. The CDR3 covers 13 residues. V shed 0 bases and J shed 2 bases, with 6 bases lying between them. CDR3 coding DNA: TGTGCCAGCAGCTTGGGCCGAGCCTACGAGCAGTACTTC. It codes for CASSLGRAYEQYF.

This clone turned up a few times. The chain is built from TRBV6-1 and TRBJ2-5, with TRBD1 identical over 7 bases. CDR3 length: 14 residues. Germline CDR1 and CDR2: MNHNS and SASEGT. The V segment lost 2 bases and the J segment 5 bases; nucleotides outside the gene matches: 5. CDR3 bases: TGTGCCAGCAGTGAACCAGGGGGTGAGGAGACCCAGTACTTC. Translated, it gives CASSEPGGEETQYF.

The chain uses TRBV9 and TRBJ2-5; 12 bases match TRBD1. Germline CDR1 and CDR2: SGDLS and YYNGEE. The CDR3 spans 16 residues. V shed 3 bases, J shed 2 bases, and the junction held 5 bases outside the gene matches. CDR3 protein: CASSGGQGAYQETQYF. Written as DNA, the CDR3 is TGTGCCAGCAGCGGGGGACAGGGGGCATATCAAGAGACCCAGTACTTC.

The V and J genes are TRBV27 and TRBJ2-5; D is possibly TRBD1 (5 bases). The CDR3 has 13 amino acids. The V end lost 2 bases, the J end lost 1 base, and 5 bases lay between the germline ends. The germline CDR1 and CDR2 sequences are MNHEY and SMNVEV (reference sequence). The DNA of the CDR3 is TGTGCCAGCAGTTTAGACAGCCAAGAGACCCAGTACTTC. Residues: CASSLDSQETQYF.

This clone has more than one count but fewer than ten. The chain combines TRBV5-1 with TRBJ2-1, with 9 bases aligning to TRBD2. The germline V gene has CDR1 SGHRS and CDR2 YFSETQ. Losses at the gene ends were 1 base for V and 6 bases for J; bases not matched to a gene: 8. The CDR3 spans 16 residues. The CDR3 loop reads CASSLTGGRAPNEQFF. DNA for the CDR3: TGCGCCAGCAGCTTGACCGGCGGGAGGGCCCCCAATGAGCAGTTCTTC.

This clone has a handful of counts. The rearrangement links TRBV28 to TRBJ2-1; no clear D gene. The CDR3 totals 12 residues. V lost 6 bases and J lost 2, with 5 bases in between. CDR1 MDHEN and CDR2 SYDVKM come from the germline V gene. CDR3 in DNA: TGTGCCAGCAGCGAGACCTACAATGAGCAGTTCTTC. Translation: CASSETYNEQFF.

V and J are TRBV2 and TRBJ1-2, with TRBD1 matching over 9 bases. The CDR3 is 12 residues long. Losses at the gene ends were 11 bases for V and 4 bases for J; bases not matched to a gene: 5. CDR1 SNHLY and CDR2 FYNNEI come from the germline V gene. The DNA for the CDR3 is TGTGCCGGCGCGGGACAGGGCTATGGCTACACCTTC. Its translation is CAGAGQGYGYTF.

As DNA, the CDR3 is TGTGCCAGCAGCCTCCCGAACACGCAGGGTAGTTCCTACGAGCAGTACTTC. It yields the protein CASSLPNTQGSSYEQYF. This chain links TRBV5-6 with TRBJ2-7; D perhaps matches TRBD1 (5 bases). The CDR3 covers 17 residues. The V end was cut by 4 bases, the J end by 1 base, with 21 bases between. Germline V gene data show CDR1 as SGHDT and CDR2 as YYEEEE.

The V call is TRBV20-1, the J call TRBJ2-7; D is unresolved. Germline V gives CDR1 DFQATT, CDR2 SNEGSKA (reference sequence). The CDR3 runs to 11 residues. Trimming stripped 0 bases from V and 5 bases from J, with 5 bases between. CDR3 sequence (DNA): TGCAGTGCTAGAGATCTCCACGAGCAGTACTTC. Encoded protein: CSARDLHEQYF.

The chain joins TRBV5-4 to TRBJ1-1, with D maybe TRBD1 (6 bases). The CDR3 has 14 amino acids. Trimming took 2 bases from V and 0 from J, leaving 8 bases between them. Germline V gene lookup returns CDR1 SGHNT and CDR2 YYREEE (reference sequence). The CDR3 DNA follows: TGTGCCAGCAGCTTCGGACAGATGAACACTGAAGCTTTCTTT. This codes for CASSFGQMNTEAFF.

The chain employs TRBV25-1 and TRBJ2-5; 7 nucleotides match TRBD1. This CDR3 is built from 15 residues. The germline CDR1 and CDR2 sequences are MGHDK and SYGVNS. V lost 2 bases, J lost 7 bases, and 10 bases stayed unmatched. CDR3 DNA sequence: TGTGCCAGCAGTGAAACCAGGGACAGCCCGGGGACCCAGTACTTC. This codes for CASSETRDSPGTQYF.

This clone was counted only a few times. V usage is TRBV27 and J usage is TRBJ2-7; weak D call: TRBD2 (5 bases). Trimming shortened V by 6 bases and J by 2 bases, and 11 bases separated the two germline ends. In germline, CDR1 is MNHEY, CDR2 SMNVEV (reference sequence). The length of the CDR3 is 13 residues. In nucleotides, the CDR3 is TGTGCCAGCAGGGCGGGCTCCCCCTACGAGCAGTACTTC. Residues: CASRAGSPYEQYF.

A few counts support this clone. The chain recombines TRBV9 with TRBJ2-6; D might be TRBD1 (6 bases). From germline, CDR1 is SGDLS and CDR2 YYNGEE. V was cut by 5 bases and J by 2 bases, with 11 bases left in between. CDR3 size: 15 residues. CDR3 region: CASRSTGTGANVLTF. The CDR3 coding sequence is TGTGCCAGCAGAAGCACAGGGACTGGGGCCAACGTCCTGACTTTC.

This clone appeared a few times. The chain links TRBV30 to TRBJ2-7, with 11 bases identical to TRBD1. CDR1 and CDR2 from the germline V gene are GTSNPN and SVGIG (reference sequence). There are 14 residues in the CDR3. V shed 3 bases and J 6 bases; nucleotides not matched to a gene: 7. The CDR3 nucleotides read TGTGCCTGGAGCGGGACAGGGGGTATGGGCGAGCAGTACTTC. Its translation: CAWSGTGGMGEQYF.

This clone showed up just a few times. This chain's CDR3 is CASSLSPGANYGYTF. The DNA for the CDR3 is TGTGCCAGCAGCCTATCGCCCGGGGCTAACTATGGCTACACCTTC. The chain couples TRBV7-9 to TRBJ1-2; D gene uncertain. This CDR3 is 15 amino acids long. V was cut by 5 bases and J by 0 bases, with 13 bases left in between. CDR1 SEHNR and CDR2 FQNEAQ come from the germline V gene (reference sequence).

This clone showed up just a few times. The rearrangement links TRBV7-9 to TRBJ2-7; weak D call: TRBD2 (5 bases). Germline-derived CDR1 and CDR2 are SEHNR and FQNEAQ (reference sequence). Trimming took 8 bases from V and 5 from J, leaving 10 bases between them. This CDR3 has 11 residues. This CDR3 is CASEGADEQYF. CDR3 coding DNA: TGTGCCAGCGAAGGAGCGGACGAGCAGTACTTC.

This rearrangement joins TRBV6-5 to TRBJ1-2, with D possibly being TRBD1 (5 bases). V dropped 0 bases and J dropped 2 bases, with 13 bases sitting between them. Per the germline V gene, CDR1 is MNHEY and CDR2 is SVGAGI. The CDR3 contains 16 residues. In DNA, the CDR3 is TGTGCCAGCAGTTACTCGTACGGGGGAGTCAACTATGGCTACACCTTC. Its protein is CASSYSYGGVNYGYTF.

There are a few counts of this clone. The rearrangement links TRBV15 to TRBJ2-3; TRBD2 matches 10 bases. There are 17 residues in the CDR3. Germline lookup yields CDR1 LNHNV and CDR2 YYDKDF (reference sequence). V dropped 2 bases and J dropped 2; count of bases not matched to a gene: 7. The CDR3 loop is CATSRRYSGGSTDTQYF. CDR3 sequence (DNA): TGTGCCACCAGCAGACGGTATAGCGGGGGGTCCACAGATACGCAGTATTTT. The full variable domain, its missing parts supplied by reference TRBV15 and TRBJ2-3, is DAMVIQNPRYQVTQFGKPVTLSCSQTLNHNVMYWYQQKSSQAPKLLFHYYDKDFNNEADTPDNFQSRRPNTSFCFLDIRSPGLGDTAMYLCATSRRYSGGSTDTQYFGPGTRLTVL.

The chain couples TRBV4-3 to TRBJ1-1, with a tentative D call TRBD1 (6 bases). Between the trimmed V and J ends, which lost 1 base and 2 bases, there was a span of 8 bases. Per germline, CDR1 LGHNA and CDR2 YSLEER. This CDR3 is built from 14 residues. The CDR3 DNA reads TGCGCCAGCAGCCAAGGGACAGTCAACACTGAAGCTTTCTTT. It specifies CASSQGTVNTEAFF.

CDR3 nucleotide sequence: TGCAGCGTTGTCGTTCCGGGTAGTCAGACTGAAGCTTTCTTT. It specifies CSVVVPGSQTEAFF. The chain employs TRBV29-1 and TRBJ1-1; no definite D call. This CDR3 is built from 14 residues. Germline lookup yields CDR1 SQVTM and CDR2 ANQGSEA. Between the trimmed V and J ends, which lost 4 bases and 5 bases, there was a span of 17 bases.

This chain connects TRBV25-1 to TRBJ1-1; D may be TRBD1 (6 bases). The germline V gene has CDR1 MGHDK and CDR2 SYGVNS. V lost 5 bases and J 7 bases, leaving 14 bases between the germline ends. The CDR3 length is 13 residues. The DNA of the CDR3 is TGTGCCAGCAGTAGGTCAGGGGCTATTGAAGCTTTCTTT. This encodes CASSRSGAIEAFF. Based on the CDR3 plus reference TRBV25-1 and TRBJ1-1, the full variable domain is EADIYQTPRYLVIGTGKKITLECSQTMGHDKMYWYQQDPGMELHLIHYSYGVNSTEKGDLSSESTVSRIRTEHFPLTLESARPSHTSQYLCASSRSGAIEAFFGQGTRLTVV.

This clone came up a few times. This chain connects TRBV6-4 to TRBJ1-6; D unresolved. V dropped 3 bases and J dropped 7 bases, with 10 bases sitting between them. This CDR3 is 14 amino acids long. Germline CDR1 and CDR2: MRHNA and SNTAGT. CDR3 sequence reads: CASSDHHLNSPLHF. For the CDR3, the DNA is TGTGCCAGCAGTGATCATCACTTAAATTCACCCCTCCACTTT.

This clone has a handful of counts. The chain joins TRBV28 to TRBJ1-1; a possible D gene is TRBD1 (5 bases). The V gene lost 6 bases and the J gene lost 4 bases, with 12 bases spanning the gap. The CDR3 consists of 13 residues. Germline V gives CDR1 MDHEN, CDR2 SYDVKM. The CDR3 sequence: CASRTGGTTEAFF. The CDR3 DNA is TGTGCCAGCAGGACCGGGGGGACCACTGAAGCTTTCTTT.

Only a few counts were recorded for this clone. The chain employs TRBV5-4 and TRBJ2-3; tentative D call: TRBD1 (5 bases). Per the germline V gene, CDR1 is SGHNT and CDR2 is YYREEE (reference sequence). Trimming stripped 4 bases from V and 3 bases from J, with 18 bases between. This CDR3 has 16 amino acids. The CDR3 region is CASSPLRAGRTDTQYF. CDR3 sequence (DNA): TGTGCCAGCAGCCCCCTTCGGGCAGGGCGGACAGATACGCAGTATTTT. The whole variable domain, remainder taken from reference TRBV5-4 and TRBJ2-3, is ETGVTQSPTHLIKTRGQQVTLRCSSQSGHNTVSWYQQALGQGPQFIFQYYREEENGRGNFPPRFSGLQFPNYSSELNVNALELDDSALYLCASSPLRAGRTDTQYFGPGTRLTVL.